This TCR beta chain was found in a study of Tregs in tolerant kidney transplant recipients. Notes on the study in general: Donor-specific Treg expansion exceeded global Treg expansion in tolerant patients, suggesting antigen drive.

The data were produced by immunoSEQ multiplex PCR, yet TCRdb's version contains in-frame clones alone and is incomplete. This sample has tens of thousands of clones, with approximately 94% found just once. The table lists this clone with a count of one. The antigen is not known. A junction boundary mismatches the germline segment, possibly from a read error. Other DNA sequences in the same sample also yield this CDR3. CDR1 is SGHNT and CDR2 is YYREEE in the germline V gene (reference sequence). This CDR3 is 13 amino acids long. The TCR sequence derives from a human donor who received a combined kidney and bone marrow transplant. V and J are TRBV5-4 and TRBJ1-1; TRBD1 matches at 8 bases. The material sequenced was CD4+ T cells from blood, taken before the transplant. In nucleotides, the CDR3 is TGTGCCAGTCACAGGGGGGAGAGCACTGAAGCCTTCTTT. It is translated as CASHRGESTEAFF.